This TCR beta chain was recorded in a study of blood T cells in healthy people across ages. Study-level points and caveats: Both naive CD4+ cell counts and diversity were greater in long-lived donors than in aged donors.

This CDR3 spans 17 amino acids. J gave up 6 bases and V 6 bases, and 17 bases lay outside the gene matches. Notes on this clonotype: The target antigen is unknown.

Alongside a J-beta primer mix, a sample-barcoded 5' primer served in a second PCR lasting roughly 7 to 12 cycles. TCRdb analysed the 5' RACE reads with MiXCR anew, one entry per CDR3 protein. The data contain a few hundred thousand distinct CDR3 sequences, about 49% of them seen just once; the ten biggest clones take up about 54%. Sample: blood. The clonotype was recovered from a man between 60 and 70 years old in good health. The genes are TRBV12-3 or TRBV12-4 and TRBJ2-7; the match to TRBD2 covers 10 bases. The DNA for the CDR3 is TGTGCCAGCAGGGGCACCGCGAGCGGGAGGGCCGTAGGCGAGCAGTACTTC. Encoded protein: CASRGTASGRAVGEQYF.